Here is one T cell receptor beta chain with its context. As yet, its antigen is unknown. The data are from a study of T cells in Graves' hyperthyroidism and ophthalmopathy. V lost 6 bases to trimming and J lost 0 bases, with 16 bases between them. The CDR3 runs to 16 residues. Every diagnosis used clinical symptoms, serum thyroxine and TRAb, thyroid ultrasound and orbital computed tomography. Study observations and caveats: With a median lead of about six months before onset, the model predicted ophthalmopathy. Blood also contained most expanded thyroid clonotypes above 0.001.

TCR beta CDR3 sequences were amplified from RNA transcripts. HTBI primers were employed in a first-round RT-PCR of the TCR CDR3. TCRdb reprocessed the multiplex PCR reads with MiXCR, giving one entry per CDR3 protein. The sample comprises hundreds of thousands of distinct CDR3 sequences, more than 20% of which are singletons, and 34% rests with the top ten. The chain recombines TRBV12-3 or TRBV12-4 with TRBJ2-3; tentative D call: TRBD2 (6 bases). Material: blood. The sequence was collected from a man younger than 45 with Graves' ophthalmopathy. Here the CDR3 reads CASRITPGLSTDTQYF. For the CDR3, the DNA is TGTGCCAGCAGAATCACTCCGGGACTGAGCACAGATACGCAGTATTTT.